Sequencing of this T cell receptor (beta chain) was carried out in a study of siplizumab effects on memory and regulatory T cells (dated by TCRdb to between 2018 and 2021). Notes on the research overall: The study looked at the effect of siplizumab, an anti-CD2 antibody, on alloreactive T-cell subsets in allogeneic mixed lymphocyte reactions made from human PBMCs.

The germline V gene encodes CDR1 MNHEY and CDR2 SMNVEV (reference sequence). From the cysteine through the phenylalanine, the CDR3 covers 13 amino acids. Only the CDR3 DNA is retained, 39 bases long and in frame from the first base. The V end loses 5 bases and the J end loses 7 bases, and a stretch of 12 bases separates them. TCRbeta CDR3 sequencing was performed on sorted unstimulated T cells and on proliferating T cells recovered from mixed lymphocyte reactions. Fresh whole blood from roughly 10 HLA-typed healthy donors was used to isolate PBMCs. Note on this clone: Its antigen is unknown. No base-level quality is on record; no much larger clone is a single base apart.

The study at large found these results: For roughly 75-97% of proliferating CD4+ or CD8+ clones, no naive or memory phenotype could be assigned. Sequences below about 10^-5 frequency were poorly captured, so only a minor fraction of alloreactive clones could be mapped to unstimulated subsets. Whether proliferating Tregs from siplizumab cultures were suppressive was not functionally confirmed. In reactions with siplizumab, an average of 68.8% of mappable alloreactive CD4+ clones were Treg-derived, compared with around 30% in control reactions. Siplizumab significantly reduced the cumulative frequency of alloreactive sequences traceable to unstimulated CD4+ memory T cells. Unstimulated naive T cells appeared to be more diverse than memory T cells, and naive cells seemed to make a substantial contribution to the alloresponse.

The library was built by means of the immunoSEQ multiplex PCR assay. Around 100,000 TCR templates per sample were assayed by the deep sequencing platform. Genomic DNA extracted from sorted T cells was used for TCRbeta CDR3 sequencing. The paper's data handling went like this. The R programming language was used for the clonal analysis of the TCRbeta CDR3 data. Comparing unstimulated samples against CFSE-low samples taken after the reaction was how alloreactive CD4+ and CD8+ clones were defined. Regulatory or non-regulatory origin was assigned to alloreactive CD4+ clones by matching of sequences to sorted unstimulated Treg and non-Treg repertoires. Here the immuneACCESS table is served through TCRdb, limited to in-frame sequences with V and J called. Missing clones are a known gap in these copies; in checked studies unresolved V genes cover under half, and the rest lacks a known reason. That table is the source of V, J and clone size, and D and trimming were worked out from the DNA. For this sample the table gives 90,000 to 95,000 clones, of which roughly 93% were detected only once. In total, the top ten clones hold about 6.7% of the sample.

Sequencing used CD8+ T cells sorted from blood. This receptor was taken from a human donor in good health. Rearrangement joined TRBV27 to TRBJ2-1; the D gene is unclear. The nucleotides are TGTGCCAGCAGTCCCATGATTCGGAATGAGCAGTTCTTC. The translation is CASSPMIRNEQFF.